The 28 T cell receptor beta chains below come from one sample, sequenced in a study of blood T cell repertoires in COVID-19. Profiled with immunoSEQ multiplex PCR; TCRdb holds only in-frame clones, not every one. Of around 20,000 clones in the sample, about 91% were seen once. Sequenced sample: peripheral blood. All receptors come from a man between 65 and 85 years old with active COVID-19.

This clone appeared a single time. V and J are TRBV10-2 and TRBJ2-1; D remains unclear. Looked up from germline, CDR1 is WSHSY and CDR2 is SAAADI. The CDR3 is 15 amino acids. V was shortened by 3 bases and J by 1 base, with 10 bases between the two germline ends. The CDR3 DNA follows: TGCGCCAGCAGTGACCCCAACGGTTCCTACAATGAGCAGTTCTTC. Translating gives CASSDPNGSYNEQFF.

The chain has TRBV7-8 and TRBJ2-7; TRBD1 agrees at 9 bases. In germline, CDR1 is SGHVS, CDR2 FQNEAQ. J lost 5 bases, V lost 10 bases, and 6 bases had no gene match. The length of the CDR3 is 12 residues. This CDR3 is CATGQGWHEQYF. DNA of the CDR3: TGTGCCACCGGACAGGGGTGGCACGAGCAGTACTTC.

In this sample, this clone turned up once. Here the CDR3 reads CASSGGTSGRYEQYF. DNA for the CDR3: TGTGCCAGCAGCGGAGGGACTAGCGGGAGGTACGAGCAGTACTTC. The J gene is TRBJ2-7, the V gene TRBV9; TRBD2 agrees at 15 bases. This CDR3 is built from 15 residues. The V and J ends lost 3 bases and 4 bases, in that order; junction bases with no gene match: 2. Germline values: CDR1 SGDLS, CDR2 YYNGEE.

The chain employs TRBV9 and TRBJ2-1; 8 nucleotides align to TRBD1. The CDR3 loop spans 14 amino acids. CDR1 is SGDLS and CDR2 is YYNGEE in the germline V gene. Unmatched junction bases numbered 1, after V lost 0 bases and J lost 5 bases. The CDR3 here is CASSVGQGHNEQFF. CDR3 nucleotides: TGTGCCAGCAGCGTAGGACAGGGGCACAATGAGCAGTTCTTC.

The gene calls are TRBV6-5 and TRBJ2-2; the match to TRBD1 covers 9 bases. J gave up 4 bases and V 6 bases, and 6 bases lay outside the gene matches. CDR1 and CDR2 (germline): MNHEY, SVGAGI. This CDR3 has 15 residues. The chain's CDR3 is CASSPDRGSTGELFF. CDR3 DNA: TGTGCCAGCAGCCCGGACAGGGGATCCACCGGGGAGCTGTTTTTT.

V and J are TRBV6-1 and TRBJ2-3; 7 bases fit TRBD2. The CDR3 extends over 17 amino acids. Germline CDR1 reads MNHNS; CDR2 reads SASEGT. The trim removed 2 bases at V and 0 bases at J, leaving 8 bases unmatched. The CDR3 loop is CASSERVAGASTDTQYF. Written as DNA, the CDR3 is TGTGCCAGCAGTGAAAGGGTAGCGGGTGCTAGCACAGATACGCAGTATTTT.

This sequence joins TRBV21-1 and TRBJ2-7; whether TRBD2, the table's D call, matches the DNA was not checked. TRBV21-1 is a pseudogene. CDR3 size: 16 residues. The CDR3 coding sequence is TGTGCCAGCCATTACAGGGCTAGCGGACTACAGGGCGAGCAGTACTTC. This sequence encodes CASHYRASGLQGEQYF.

Notes on this clone: Other DNA sequences from this sample encode an identical CDR3 as well. The rearrangement links TRBV20-1 to TRBJ2-7; D might be TRBD1 (5 bases). Germline CDR1 and CDR2: DFQATT and SNEGSKA (reference sequence). Trimming stripped 3 bases from V and 7 bases from J, with 10 bases between. This CDR3 is 11 amino acids long. CDR3: CSARSGHEQYF. CDR3 DNA sequence: TGCAGTGCTAGGTCAGGGCATGAGCAGTACTTC.

A remark on this clone: Different DNA sequences within this sample yield the same CDR3. The chain has TRBV7-9 and TRBJ2-3, with 9 bases identical to TRBD1. Looked up from germline, CDR1 is SEHNR and CDR2 is FQNEAQ (reference sequence). The J segment lost 0 bases and the V segment lost 7 bases, leaving 2 bases of the junction unmatched. The CDR3 runs 14 residues. CDR3: CASTGQGSTDTQYF. Here the CDR3 DNA reads TGTGCCAGCACCGGACAGGGGAGCACAGATACGCAGTATTTT.

Only one count was recorded for this clone. This chain uses TRBV5-1 with TRBJ2-2; 9 bases align to TRBD2. This CDR3 comprises 15 residues. V lost 3 bases and J lost 5; bases outside the gene matches: 5. The V gene's germline CDR1 is SGHRS and CDR2 YFSETQ. The CDR3 sequence is CASSSRTSETGELFF. The CDR3 DNA reads TGCGCCAGCAGCTCAAGGACTAGCGAGACCGGGGAGCTGTTTTTT.

This rearrangement joins TRBV11-2 to TRBJ1-2; 8 nucleotides match TRBD1. The V gene end was trimmed by 0 bases and the J gene end by 6 bases; junction bases not matched to a gene: 6. Germline lookup yields CDR1 SGHAT and CDR2 FQNNGV. The CDR3 covers 15 residues. The CDR3 protein is CASSLDVAGGHGYTF. The CDR3 DNA is TGTGCCAGCAGCTTAGATGTTGCAGGGGGCCATGGCTACACCTTC.

The CDR3 sequence: CASSGYWTQYF. The CDR3 coding sequence is TGTGCCAGTAGCGGGTATTGGACCCAGTACTTC. V and J are TRBV19 and TRBJ2-5; D gene ambiguous. The CDR3 is made up of 11 amino acids. Per the germline V gene, CDR1 is LNHDA and CDR2 is SQIVND (reference sequence). Deletions cut 6 bases from V and 7 bases from J, with 9 bases between.

V and J are TRBV6-1 and TRBJ2-3, with 11 bases that match TRBD1. Looked up from germline, CDR1 is MNHNS and CDR2 is SASEGT. The CDR3 length is 17 residues. V lost 3 bases, J lost 5 bases, and 10 bases stayed unmatched. CDR3 nucleotide sequence: TGTGCCAGCAGTGAGCGGGGGACAGGGGGAAAACGAGATACGCAGTATTTT. The encoded protein is CASSERGTGGKRDTQYF.

The chain carries TRBV6-5 and TRBJ2-7; 10 bases align to TRBD2. V dropped 4 bases and J dropped 3; count of bases not matched to a gene: 0. Per the germline V gene, CDR1 is MNHEY and CDR2 is SVGAGI. The CDR3 sequence is 13 residues long. The CDR3 DNA follows: TGTGCCAGCAGTTGGACTAGCGGCTACGAGCAGTACTTC. Amino acid sequence: CASSWTSGYEQYF.

This chain joins TRBV25-1 and TRBJ2-4; 8 nucleotides align to TRBD1. The germline CDR1 and CDR2 sequences are MGHDK and SYGVNS. The J segment lost 0 bases and the V segment lost 1 base, leaving 2 bases of the junction unmatched. The CDR3 extends over 16 amino acids. This CDR3 is CASSEWDRQAKNIQYF. DNA for the CDR3: TGTGCCAGCAGTGAATGGGACAGGCAAGCCAAAAACATTCAGTACTTC.

The chain links TRBV28 to TRBJ2-1; D might be TRBD1 (6 bases). Per the germline V gene, CDR1 is MDHEN and CDR2 is SYDVKM. The V and J ends lost 3 bases and 6 bases respectively, with 12 bases between them. The CDR3 is made up of 14 amino acids. CDR3 loop: CASSFEGVGNEQFF. In DNA, the CDR3 is TGTGCCAGCAGTTTCGAGGGGGTGGGCAATGAGCAGTTCTTC.

This CDR3 reads CSVRQGGLNTEAFF. The CDR3 DNA follows: TGCAGCGTGCGACAGGGTGGCTTGAACACTGAAGCTTTCTTT. The J gene is TRBJ1-1, the V gene TRBV29-1; 7 bases match TRBD1. CDR3 length: 14 amino acids. Trimming cost V 6 bases and J 0 bases; bases outside gene matches: 7. Germline lookup yields CDR1 SQVTM and CDR2 ANQGSEA.

This chain joins TRBV30 and TRBJ1-5; D is uncertain. CDR1 is GTSNPN, CDR2 SVGIG, per germline (reference sequence). The length of the CDR3 is 17 residues. The V and J ends lost 3 bases and 0 bases respectively, with 18 bases between them. CDR3 amino acids: CAWSPGPLSYSNQPQHF. The DNA for the CDR3 is TGTGCCTGGAGCCCAGGCCCTTTATCCTATAGCAATCAGCCCCAGCATTTT. The variable domain in full, with the rest retrieved from reference TRBV30 and TRBJ1-5, is SQTIHQWPATLVQPVGSPLSLECTVEGTSNPNLYWYRQAAGRGLQLLFYSVGIGQISSEVPQNLSASRPQDRQFILSSKKLLLSDSGFYLCAWSPGPLSYSNQPQHFGDGTRLSIL.

V usage is TRBV7-6 and J usage is TRBJ2-7; D may be TRBD2 (6 bases). The CDR3 is 14 amino acids. The V gene's germline CDR1 is SGHVS and CDR2 FNYEAQ. Trimming pared 5 bases from V and 5 bases from J, leaving 16 bases between. CDR3 nucleotides: TGTGCCAGCAGCGCGGACGCGGGATCCCACGAGCAGTACTTC. It encodes CASSADAGSHEQYF.

CDR3 nucleotide sequence: TGCGCCAGCAGCAGGAGGGACAGGGGCTACGAGCAGTACTTC. Translation: CASSRRDRGYEQYF. The V gene is TRBV4-1, the J gene TRBJ2-7, with 10 bases lining up with TRBD1. The CDR3 sequence is 14 residues long. The junction had 4 bases not matched to a gene; V was cut back by 5 bases and J by 3 bases. In germline, CDR1 is MGHRA, CDR2 YSYEKL.

V gene TRBV5-1 combines with J gene TRBJ1-2; a possible D gene is TRBD1 (6 bases). Per the germline V gene, CDR1 is SGHRS and CDR2 is YFSETQ. Trimming shortened V by 4 bases and J by 4 bases, and 14 bases separated the two germline ends. The CDR3 sequence is 14 residues long. The CDR3 coding sequence is TGCGCCAGCAGCGCATCCGGACAGAGCTATGGCTACACCTTC. Its translation is CASSASGQSYGYTF.

This sequence joins TRBV10-3 and TRBJ2-2; 12 bases map to TRBD2. V trimming: 5 bases; J trimming: 8 bases; junction bases outside the gene matches: 6. The CDR3 has 15 residues. Germline V gene data show CDR1 as ENHRY and CDR2 as SYGVKD. The CDR3: CAISPTSGSGGELFF. The CDR3 bases are TGTGCCATCAGTCCGACTAGCGGGAGTGGAGGGGAGCTGTTTTTT.

The sample holds one count of this clone. CDR3 sequence reads: CASSRGHPDTEAFF. The CDR3 region has the DNA TGTGCCAGCAGCCGAGGACACCCCGACACTGAAGCTTTCTTT. V and J are TRBV28 and TRBJ1-1; a weak D match, TRBD1 (5 bases). The CDR3 runs to 14 residues. Germline V gene sequence: CDR1 MDHEN, CDR2 SYDVKM. The V and J ends lost 6 bases and 3 bases respectively, with 14 bases between them.

The chain employs TRBV11-2 and TRBJ2-7, with a tentative D call TRBD2 (6 bases). CDR1 is SGHAT and CDR2 is FQNNGV in the germline V gene. The CDR3 runs to 13 residues. V was cut by 6 bases and J by 2 bases, with 11 bases left in between. CDR3 nucleotides: TGTGCCAGCAGTCCGGGACTTACCTACGAGCAGTACTTC. Its protein product is CASSPGLTYEQYF.

This rearrangement joins TRBV12-3 or TRBV12-4 to TRBJ1-1, with D perhaps matching TRBD1 (6 bases). The CDR3 is made up of 13 amino acids. The V and J ends lost 3 bases and 4 bases respectively, with 9 bases between them. The CDR3 here is CASSLGRGTEAFF. CDR3 DNA: TGTGCCAGCAGTTTGGGCAGGGGCACTGAAGCTTTCTTT.

The chain has TRBV12-3 or TRBV12-4 and TRBJ2-3; D is unresolved. Trimming took off 5 bases at V and 4 bases at J, with 7 bases between the two ends. The length of the CDR3 is 12 residues. CDR3 bases: TGTGCCAGCAGTCCCGACTCAGATACGCAGTATTTT. Its translation: CASSPDSDTQYF.

This clone has a handful of counts. The chain recombines TRBV3-1 (or the pseudogene TRBV3-2) with TRBJ1-1, with TRBD1 matching 7 bases. With V trimmed by 7 bases and J by 1 base, 6 bases remained unmatched. There are 14 residues in the CDR3. The germline CDR1 and CDR2 sequences are LGHDT and YNNKEL (reference sequence). For the CDR3, the DNA is TGTGCCAGCACCCCAGGGGACAGGAACACTGAAGCTTTCTTT. Encoded protein: CASTPGDRNTEAFF.

The rearrangement uses TRBV4-3 and TRBJ2-3; 9 bases line up with TRBD2. V lost 1 base and J lost 5; bases outside the gene matches: 7. Germline V gene data show CDR1 as LGHNA and CDR2 as YSLEER. The CDR3 loop spans 16 amino acids. The DNA for the CDR3 is TGCGCCAGCAGCCAAGCCGGGCGGGGGGGTGTAGATACGCAGTATTTT. This encodes CASSQAGRGGVDTQYF.